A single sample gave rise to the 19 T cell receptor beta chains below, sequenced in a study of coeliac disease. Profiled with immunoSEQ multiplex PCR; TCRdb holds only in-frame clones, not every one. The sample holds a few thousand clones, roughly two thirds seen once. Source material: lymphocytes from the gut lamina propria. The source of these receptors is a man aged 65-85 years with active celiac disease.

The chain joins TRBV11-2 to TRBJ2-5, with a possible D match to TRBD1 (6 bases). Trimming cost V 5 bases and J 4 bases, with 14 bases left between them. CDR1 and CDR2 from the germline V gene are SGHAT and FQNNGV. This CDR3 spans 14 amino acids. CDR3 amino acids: CASSLTQGPETQYF. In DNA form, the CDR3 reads TGTGCCAGCAGCCTAACACAGGGCCCAGAGACCCAGTACTTC.

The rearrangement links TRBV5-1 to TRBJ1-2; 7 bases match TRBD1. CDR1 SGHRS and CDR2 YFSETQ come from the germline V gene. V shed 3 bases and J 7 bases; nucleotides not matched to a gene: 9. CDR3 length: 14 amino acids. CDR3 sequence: CASSSTGKVGGYTF. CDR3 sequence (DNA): TGCGCCAGCAGCTCGACAGGGAAAGTGGGTGGCTACACCTTC.

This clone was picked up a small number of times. CDR3 sequence reads: CASSQTMPGGYF. In nucleotides, the CDR3 is TGTGCCAGCAGCCAAACTATGCCAGGGGGGTACTTC. The rearrangement joins TRBV4-2 to TRBJ2-4; TRBD1 matches 7 bases. V lost 2 bases to trimming and J lost 15 bases; unmatched junction nucleotides: 7. The CDR3 is 12 amino acids. Germline CDR1 and CDR2: LGHNA and YNFKEQ.

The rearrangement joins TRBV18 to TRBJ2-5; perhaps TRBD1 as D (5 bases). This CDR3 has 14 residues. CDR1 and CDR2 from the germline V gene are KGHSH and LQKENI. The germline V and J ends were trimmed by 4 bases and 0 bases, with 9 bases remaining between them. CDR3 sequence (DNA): TGTGCCAGCTCACTAAGGGGCCACCAAGAGACCCAGTACTTC. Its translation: CASSLRGHQETQYF.

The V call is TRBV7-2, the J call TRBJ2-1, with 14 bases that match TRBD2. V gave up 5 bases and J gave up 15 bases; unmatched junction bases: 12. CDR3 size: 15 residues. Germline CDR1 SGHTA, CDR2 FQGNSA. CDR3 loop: CASSISLTSGGAVFF. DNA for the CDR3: TGTGCCAGCAGCATATCATTGACTAGCGGGGGGGCGGTGTTCTTC.

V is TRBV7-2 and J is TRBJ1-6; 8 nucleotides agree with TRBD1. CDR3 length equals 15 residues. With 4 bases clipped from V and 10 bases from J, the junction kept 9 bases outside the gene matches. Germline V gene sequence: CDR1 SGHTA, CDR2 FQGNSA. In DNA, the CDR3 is TGTGCCAGCAGCTCTGGACAGGGCCTTAGGTCACCCCTCCACTTT. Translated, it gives CASSSGQGLRSPLHF.

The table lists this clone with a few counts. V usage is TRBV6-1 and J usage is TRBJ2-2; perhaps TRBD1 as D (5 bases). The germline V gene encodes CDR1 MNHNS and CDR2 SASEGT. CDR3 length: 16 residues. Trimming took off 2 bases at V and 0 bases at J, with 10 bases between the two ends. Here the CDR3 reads CASSEWGRPNTGELFF. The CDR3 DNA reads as TGTGCCAGCAGTGAATGGGGCAGACCGAACACCGGGGAGCTGTTTTTT.

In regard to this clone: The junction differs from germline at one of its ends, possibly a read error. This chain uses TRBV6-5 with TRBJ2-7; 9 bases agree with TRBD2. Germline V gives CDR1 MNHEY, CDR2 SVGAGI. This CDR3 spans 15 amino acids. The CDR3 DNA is TGTGCCAGCAGTTACTCGTGGGACACAGCCGGGACTAGCTTTTTC. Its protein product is CASSYSWDTAGTSFF.

In DNA, the CDR3 is TGTGCCAGCAGTTTCACTGACAGGGCCCACGAGCAGTACTTC. Translation gives CASSFTDRAHEQYF. The gene calls are TRBV28 and TRBJ2-7, with 7 bases lining up with TRBD1. With V trimmed by 3 bases and J by 5 bases, 7 bases remained unmatched. The CDR3 is made up of 14 amino acids. Germline V gene lookup returns CDR1 MDHEN and CDR2 SYDVKM.

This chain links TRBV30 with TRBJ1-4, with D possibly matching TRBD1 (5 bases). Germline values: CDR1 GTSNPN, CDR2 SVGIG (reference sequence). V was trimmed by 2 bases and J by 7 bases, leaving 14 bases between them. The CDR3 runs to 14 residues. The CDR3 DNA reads TGTGCCTGGAGTAACGGGGGTAGCGGTGAAAAACTGTTTTTT. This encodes CAWSNGGSGEKLFF. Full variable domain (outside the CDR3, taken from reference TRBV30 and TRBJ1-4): SQTIHQWPATLVQPVGSPLSLECTVEGTSNPNLYWYRQAAGRGLQLLFYSVGIGQISSEVPQNLSASRPQDRQFILSSKKLLLSDSGFYLCAWSNGGSGEKLFFGSGTQLSVL.

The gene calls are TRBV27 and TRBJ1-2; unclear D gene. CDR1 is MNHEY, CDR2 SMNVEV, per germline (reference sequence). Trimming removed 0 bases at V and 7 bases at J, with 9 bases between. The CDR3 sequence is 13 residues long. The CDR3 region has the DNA TGTGCCAGCAGTTTATCCCGCACGGGTGGCTACACCTTC. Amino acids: CASSLSRTGGYTF.

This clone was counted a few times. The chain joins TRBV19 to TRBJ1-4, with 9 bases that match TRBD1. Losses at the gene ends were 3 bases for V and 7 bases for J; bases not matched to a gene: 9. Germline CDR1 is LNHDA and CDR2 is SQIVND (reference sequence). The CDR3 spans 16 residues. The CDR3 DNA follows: TGTGCCAGTAGTATCATAAGGACAGGGGAGCGTGAAAAACTGTTTTTT. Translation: CASSIIRTGEREKLFF.

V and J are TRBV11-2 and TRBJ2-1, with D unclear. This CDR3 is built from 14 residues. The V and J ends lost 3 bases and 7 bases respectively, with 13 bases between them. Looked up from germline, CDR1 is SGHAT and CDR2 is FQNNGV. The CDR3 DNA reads TGTGCCAGCAGCTTTTTCGCAGGTATGAATGAGCAGTTCTTC. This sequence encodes CASSFFAGMNEQFF.

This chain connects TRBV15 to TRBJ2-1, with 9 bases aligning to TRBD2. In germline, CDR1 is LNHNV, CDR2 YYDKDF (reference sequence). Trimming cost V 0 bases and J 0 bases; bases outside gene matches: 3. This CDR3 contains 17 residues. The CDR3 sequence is CATSRDYSGGSYNEQFF. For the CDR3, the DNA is TGTGCCACCAGCAGAGATTATAGCGGGGGCTCCTACAATGAGCAGTTCTTC. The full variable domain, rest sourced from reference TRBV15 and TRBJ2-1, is DAMVIQNPRYQVTQFGKPVTLSCSQTLNHNVMYWYQQKSSQAPKLLFHYYDKDFNNEADTPDNFQSRRPNTSFCFLDIRSPGLGDTAMYLCATSRDYSGGSYNEQFFGPGTRLTVL.

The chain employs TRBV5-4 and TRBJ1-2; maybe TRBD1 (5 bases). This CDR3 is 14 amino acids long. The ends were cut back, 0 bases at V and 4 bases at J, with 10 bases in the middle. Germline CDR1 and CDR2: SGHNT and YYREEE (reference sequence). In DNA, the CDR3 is TGTGCCAGCAGCTTGGCAGGGACTAGCTATGGCTACACCTTC. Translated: CASSLAGTSYGYTF.

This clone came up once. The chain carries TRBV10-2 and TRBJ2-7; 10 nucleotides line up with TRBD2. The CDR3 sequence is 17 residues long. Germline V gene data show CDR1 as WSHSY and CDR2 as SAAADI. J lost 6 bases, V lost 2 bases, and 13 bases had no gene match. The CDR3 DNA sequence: TGCGCCAGCAGTGAGCGAGACAAGCTAGCGGGAGCCCGCGAGCAGTACTTC. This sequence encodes CASSERDKLAGAREQYF.

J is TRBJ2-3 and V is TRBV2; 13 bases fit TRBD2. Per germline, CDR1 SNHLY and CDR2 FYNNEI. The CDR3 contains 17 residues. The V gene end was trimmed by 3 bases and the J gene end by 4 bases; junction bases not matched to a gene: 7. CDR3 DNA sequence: TGTGCCAGCAGTGACGGACTAGCGGGAGCCCCCCCAGATACGCAGTATTTT. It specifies CASSDGLAGAPPDTQYF.

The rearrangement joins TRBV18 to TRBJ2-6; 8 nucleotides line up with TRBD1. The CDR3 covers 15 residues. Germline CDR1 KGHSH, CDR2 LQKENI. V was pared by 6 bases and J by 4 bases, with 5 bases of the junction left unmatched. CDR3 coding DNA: TGTGCCAGCTCGTCGGGACAGGCCGGGGCCAACGTCCTGACTTTC. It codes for CASSSGQAGANVLTF.

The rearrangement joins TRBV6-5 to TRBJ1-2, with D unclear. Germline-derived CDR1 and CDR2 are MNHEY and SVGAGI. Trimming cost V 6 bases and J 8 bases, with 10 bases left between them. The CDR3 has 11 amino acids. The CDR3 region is CASRSSLGYTF. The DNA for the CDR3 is TGTGCCAGCAGGTCCTCGTTGGGCTACACCTTC.